Listed below are T cell receptor beta chains from one sample, sequenced in a study of cytomegalovirus exposure and HLA in healthy donors. Repertoires were generated with immunoSEQ multiplex PCR, while TCRdb's copy carries only in-frame clones and drops some. This sample has about 160,000 clones; about 86% occur once, and the top ten carry under 2.5%. Sample: PBMCs. The receptors originated from a woman aged 18-30 years in good health and CMV-seronegative. Both conserved end residues are part of each CDR3. The order of the fields is CDR3 DNA, CDR3 protein, J gene, D gene, V gene, clone size. A D gene is named only where the DNA matches it firmly. Clone size is stated in some rows and not others, as once, few, many or a class when expanded.

CDR3 DNA: TGTGCCAGTAGTATGGCCCCAGCGTACAATGAGCAGTTCTTC
CDR3 protein: CASSMAPAYNEQFF
J gene: TRBJ2-1
D gene: -
V gene: TRBV19
clone size: once

CDR3 DNA: TGTGCCAGCAGTCGGATAATTACCGGGACAGGGTTTCTGTTTTTT
CDR3 protein: CASSRIITGTGFLFF
J gene: TRBJ1-4
D gene: TRBD1
V gene: TRBV28
clone size: -

CDR3 DNA: TGCAGCGTTTCCAGCGGCGGGGAGCTGTTTTTT
CDR3 protein: CSVSSGGELFF
J gene: TRBJ2-2
D gene: -
V gene: TRBV29-1
clone size: -

CDR3 DNA: TGTGCCTGGAATGACGAGGACAGGGGGGCATCTGGAAACACCATATATTTT
CDR3 protein: CAWNDEDRGASGNTIYF
J gene: TRBJ1-3
D gene: TRBD1
V gene: TRBV30
clone size: -

CDR3 DNA: TGTGCCAGCAGAGAGCTAGCGGGAGGGAGAGATACGCAGTATTTT
CDR3 protein: CASRELAGGRDTQYF
J gene: TRBJ2-3
D gene: TRBD2
V gene: TRBV6-5
clone size: -

CDR3 DNA: TGTGCCATCAGTGAGTCGAACAGGGATAATGAAAAACTGTTTTTT
CDR3 protein: CAISESNRDNEKLFF
J gene: TRBJ1-4
D gene: -
V gene: TRBV10-3
clone size: few

CDR3 DNA: TGTGCCAGCCCCGCCGCGGGCAGCATGAACACTGAAGCTTTCTTT
CDR3 protein: CASPAAGSMNTEAFF
J gene: TRBJ1-1
D gene: -
V gene: TRBV28
clone size: -

CDR3 DNA: TGTGCCAGCAGCCACGACAGGGGAGTTCATTCACCCCTCCACTTT
CDR3 protein: CASSHDRGVHSPLHF
J gene: TRBJ1-6
D gene: TRBD1
V gene: TRBV6-5
clone size: -

CDR3 DNA: TGTGCCAGCTCGGCCGGGACTCTAAACTCAAATCAGCCCCAGCATTTT
CDR3 protein: CASSAGTLNSNQPQHF
J gene: TRBJ1-5
D gene: -
V gene: TRBV18
clone size: -

CDR3 DNA: TGTGCCAGCAGTTCTCCCCCCCCCGATACGCAGTATTTT
CDR3 protein: CASSSPPPDTQYF
J gene: TRBJ2-3
D gene: -
V gene: TRBV7-2
clone size: -

CDR3 DNA: TGTGCCAGCAGCTTAGTATCCCAGGGAGGAAACGAGCAGTACTTC
CDR3 protein: CASSLVSQGGNEQYF
J gene: TRBJ2-7
D gene: -
V gene: TRBV7-8
clone size: -

CDR3 DNA: TGTGCCAGCAGCGACGACAGACATAATTCACCCCTCCACTTT
CDR3 protein: CASSDDRHNSPLHF
J gene: TRBJ1-6
D gene: -
V gene: TRBV7-9
clone size: few

CDR3 DNA: TGTGCCAGTAGGGCTAGCGGGAGCCCTTACTACGAGCAGTACTTC
CDR3 protein: CASRASGSPYYEQYF
J gene: TRBJ2-7
D gene: TRBD2
V gene: TRBV19
clone size: -

CDR3 DNA: TGTGCCAGCAGCCCCAGCGGGACTCGTTACAATGAGCAGTTCTTC
CDR3 protein: CASSPSGTRYNEQFF
J gene: TRBJ2-1
D gene: TRBD2
V gene: TRBV7-3
clone size: -

CDR3 DNA: TGTGCCAGCAGTGAAGGGGACAGGGGGGCACGTGGGGCCAACGTCCTGACTTTC
CDR3 protein: CASSEGDRGARGANVLTF
J gene: TRBJ2-6
D gene: TRBD1
V gene: TRBV25-1
clone size: -

CDR3 DNA: TGTGCCAGCAGCTTCAAGGGGCGGGAGACCCAGTACTTC
CDR3 protein: CASSFKGRETQYF
J gene: TRBJ2-5
D gene: -
V gene: TRBV7-9
clone size: -

CDR3 DNA: TGCGCCAGCACCATAACATCCGGGACTAGCGGCTACGAGCAGTACTTC
CDR3 protein: CASTITSGTSGYEQYF
J gene: TRBJ2-7
D gene: TRBD2
V gene: TRBV5-1
clone size: few

CDR3 DNA: TGTGCCAGTAGTATTCGGGGGGGTGGCACTGAAGCTTTCTTT
CDR3 protein: CASSIRGGGTEAFF
J gene: TRBJ1-1
D gene: -
V gene: TRBV19
clone size: -

CDR3 DNA: TGTGCCAGCCTGAATATGGGACAGGGCTATTACGAGCAGTACTTC
CDR3 protein: CASLNMGQGYYEQYF
J gene: TRBJ2-7
D gene: TRBD1
V gene: TRBV27
clone size: -

CDR3 DNA: TGTGCCAGCAGTTTTGAGCGCATTCAGTACTTC
CDR3 protein: CASSFERIQYF
J gene: TRBJ2-4
D gene: -
V gene: TRBV11-2
clone size: -

CDR3 DNA: TGCGCCAGCAGCCAAGCGACTAGCGGGAGCCCATTAAGCTCCTACAATGAGCAGTTCTTC
CDR3 protein: CASSQATSGSPLSSYNEQFF
J gene: TRBJ2-1
D gene: TRBD2
V gene: TRBV4-1
clone size: -

CDR3 DNA: TGTGCCAGCAGTCTGGGACACAACCTCTTCACCGGGGAGCTGTTTTTT
CDR3 protein: CASSLGHNLFTGELFF
J gene: TRBJ2-2
D gene: -
V gene: TRBV27
clone size: -

CDR3 DNA: TGCACCAGCAGCCAACTCCGACTAGCCCAGAAGACAAAGTACTTC
CDR3 protein: CTSSQLRLAQKTKYF
J gene: TRBJ2-4
D gene: -
V gene: TRBV1
clone size: -

CDR3 DNA: TGTGCCAGCAGTGGTCAAGGGGCCCCTCAAGAGACCCAGTACTTC
CDR3 protein: CASSGQGAPQETQYF
J gene: TRBJ2-5
D gene: -
V gene: TRBV6-1
clone size: once

CDR3 DNA: TGTGCCAGCAGCTTGGTCCCCTCCTGGGGGGGATCAGGAAACACCATATATTTT
CDR3 protein: CASSLVPSWGGSGNTIYF
J gene: TRBJ1-3
D gene: -
V gene: TRBV5-5
clone size: once

CDR3 DNA: TGTGCCAGCAGTGAATTTCCGGGAGTAGAGACCCAGTACTTC
CDR3 protein: CASSEFPGVETQYF
J gene: TRBJ2-5
D gene: -
V gene: TRBV2
clone size: -

CDR3 DNA: TGTGCCAGCAGCTTAATGGGTCGCGGTAGCGGGATCGACGAGCAGTACTTC
CDR3 protein: CASSLMGRGSGIDEQYF
J gene: TRBJ2-7
D gene: TRBD2
V gene: TRBV7-2
clone size: -

CDR3 DNA: TGTGCCAGCTCACCACGGGGGGACGGCACTGAAGCTTTCTTT
CDR3 protein: CASSPRGDGTEAFF
J gene: TRBJ1-1
D gene: -
V gene: TRBV18
clone size: -

CDR3 DNA: TGTGCCAGCAGTCCTGCACTGTGGACTGAAGCTTTCTTT
CDR3 protein: CASSPALWTEAFF
J gene: TRBJ1-1
D gene: -
V gene: TRBV6-5
clone size: -

CDR3 DNA: TGTGCCAGCAGCTTAGCTAGCGGGAGATTAACAGATACGCAGTATTTT
CDR3 protein: CASSLASGRLTDTQYF
J gene: TRBJ2-3
D gene: TRBD2
V gene: TRBV7-9
clone size: -

CDR3 DNA: TGTGCCAGCAGCCTACTAGCCGCCAATGAGCAGTTCTTC
CDR3 protein: CASSLLAANEQFF
J gene: TRBJ2-1
D gene: -
V gene: TRBV5-6
clone size: once

CDR3 DNA: TGTGCCAGCAGCCCGAGGGCGGGAGAACGGCGCAATGAGCAGTTCTTC
CDR3 protein: CASSPRAGERRNEQFF
J gene: TRBJ2-1
D gene: TRBD2
V gene: TRBV28
clone size: -

CDR3 DNA: TGTGCCAGCAGTGCTTGGACTACCTCTAGCACAGATACGCAGTATTTT
CDR3 protein: CASSAWTTSSTDTQYF
J gene: TRBJ2-3
D gene: -
V gene: TRBV2
clone size: -

CDR3 DNA: TGTGCCAGCAGGCCGAGGGGGCCGGGTAATGAAAAACTGTTTTTT
CDR3 protein: CASRPRGPGNEKLFF
J gene: TRBJ1-4
D gene: TRBD1
V gene: TRBV5-6
clone size: -

CDR3 DNA: TGTGCCAGCAGCCCGACAGGTATGCCCTACGAGCAGTACTTC
CDR3 protein: CASSPTGMPYEQYF
J gene: TRBJ2-7
D gene: -
V gene: TRBV9
clone size: -

CDR3 DNA: TGCAGCACTTCAGCAGGGATCTATGGCTACACCTTC
CDR3 protein: CSTSAGIYGYTF
J gene: TRBJ1-2
D gene: -
V gene: TRBV29-1
clone size: -

CDR3 DNA: TGTGCCAGCAGTCAAGGGGTCGGTCAGCCCCAGCATTTT
CDR3 protein: CASSQGVGQPQHF
J gene: TRBJ1-5
D gene: -
V gene: TRBV6-5
clone size: -

CDR3 DNA: TGTGCCAGCAGTTCCCTAATCCTAGTCAATGAGCAGTTCTTC
CDR3 protein: CASSSLILVNEQFF
J gene: TRBJ2-1
D gene: -
V gene: TRBV27
clone size: -

CDR3 DNA: TGTGCCAGCGATGGGCAGGGGTGGCGTGAGCAGTTCTTC
CDR3 protein: CASDGQGWREQFF
J gene: TRBJ2-1
D gene: -
V gene: TRBV2
clone size: -

CDR3 DNA: TGTGCCAGCAGTTTATCGGGACTAGCGGGAGGGTGGTACGAGCAGTACTTC
CDR3 protein: CASSLSGLAGGWYEQYF
J gene: TRBJ2-7
D gene: TRBD2
V gene: TRBV27
clone size: -

CDR3 DNA: TGTGCCAGCAGCCAATCTTTCGACAGAAACTATGGCTACACCTTC
CDR3 protein: CASSQSFDRNYGYTF
J gene: TRBJ1-2
D gene: -
V gene: TRBV4-2
clone size: -

CDR3 DNA: TGTGCCAGCAGTCTAGCGGGGGGGCCTAGAGATACGCAGTATTTT
CDR3 protein: CASSLAGGPRDTQYF
J gene: TRBJ2-3
D gene: TRBD2
V gene: TRBV6-5
clone size: -

CDR3 DNA: TGTGCCAGCAGCCGCCCCAGGACAGGGGGCAACGAGCAGTACTTC
CDR3 protein: CASSRPRTGGNEQYF
J gene: TRBJ2-7
D gene: TRBD1
V gene: TRBV6-6
clone size: -

CDR3 DNA: TGTGCCACTTCGGGACAGGGGTATCCCCCGGCCTACGAGCAGTACTTC
CDR3 protein: CATSGQGYPPAYEQYF
J gene: TRBJ2-7
D gene: TRBD1
V gene: TRBV19
clone size: -